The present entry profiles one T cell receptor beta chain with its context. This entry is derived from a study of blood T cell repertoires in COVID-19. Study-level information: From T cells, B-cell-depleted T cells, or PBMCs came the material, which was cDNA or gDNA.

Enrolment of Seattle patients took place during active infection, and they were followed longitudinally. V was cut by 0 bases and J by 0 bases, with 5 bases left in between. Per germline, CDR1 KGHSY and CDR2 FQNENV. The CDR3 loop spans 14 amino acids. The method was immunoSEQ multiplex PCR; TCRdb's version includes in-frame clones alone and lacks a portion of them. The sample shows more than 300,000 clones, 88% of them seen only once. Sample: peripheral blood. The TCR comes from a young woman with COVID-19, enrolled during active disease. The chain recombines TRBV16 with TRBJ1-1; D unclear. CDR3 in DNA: TGTGCCAGCAGCCAATCCCCAATGAACACTGAAGCTTTCTTT. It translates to CASSQSPMNTEAFF.